One sample yielded the 21 T cell receptor beta chains listed below, sequenced in a study of blood T cell repertoires in COVID-19. Generated by immunoSEQ multiplex PCR, the TCRdb table keeps only in-frame clones and is missing some. The data hold hundreds of thousands of clones, with 75% to 90% observed a single time. Sequencing was performed on PBMCs or T cells enriched from blood (not recorded which). These receptors were collected from a man younger than 40 who had recovered from COVID-19.

V usage is TRBV5-1 and J usage is TRBJ1-1; TRBD1 matches at 8 bases. The CDR3 contains 16 residues. After removal of 4 bases from V and 1 base from J, the junction contained 9 bases not matched to a gene. The germline V gene encodes CDR1 SGHRS and CDR2 YFSETQ. CDR3: CASSRGQGGANTEAFF. CDR3 coding DNA: TGCGCCAGCAGCCGCGGACAGGGAGGGGCGAACACTGAAGCTTTCTTT.

V and J are TRBV19 and TRBJ2-7, with 8 nucleotides matching TRBD1. The CDR3 contains 15 residues. V lost 1 base, J lost 3 bases, and 5 bases stayed unmatched. Germline V gene lookup returns CDR1 LNHDA and CDR2 SQIVND (reference sequence). The CDR3 region is CASSIARTGSYEQYF. The CDR3 DNA is TGTGCCAGTAGTATAGCACGGACAGGGAGCTACGAGCAGTACTTC.

J is TRBJ2-6 and V is TRBV28; D may be TRBD1 (6 bases). The V gene's germline CDR1 is MDHEN and CDR2 SYDVKM. V lost 6 bases to trimming and J lost 2 bases, with 11 bases between them. CDR3 length: 15 residues. The CDR3, as DNA: TGTGCCAGCAGAGAAACAGGGACTGGGGCCAACGTCCTGACTTTC. It is translated as CASRETGTGANVLTF. The full variable domain, in which reference TRBV28 and TRBJ2-6 provide the parts outside the CDR3, is DVKVTQSSRYLVKRTGEKVFLECVQDMDHENMFWYRQDPGLGLRLIYFSYDVKMKEKGDIPEGYSVSREKKERFSLILESASTNQTSMYLCASRETGTGANVLTFGAGSRLTVL.

The DNA for the CDR3 is TGTGCCATGGGGGACAGTTACAATGAGCAGTTCTTC. It specifies CAMGDSYNEQFF. The chain recombines TRBV10-3 with TRBJ2-1; 7 bases are shared with TRBD1. Trimming took 9 bases from V and 4 from J; bases not matched to a gene: 3. CDR1 is ENHRY and CDR2 is SYGVKD in the germline V gene. CDR3 length: 12 amino acids.

The CDR3 nucleotides read TGTGCCAGCAGTTTATCTGCGGGAGGTGGCTACGAGCAGTACTTC. Translating gives CASSLSAGGGYEQYF. V usage is TRBV28 and J usage is TRBJ2-7; 8 bases match TRBD2. J gave up 3 bases and V 1 base, and 5 bases lay outside the gene matches. The germline V gene encodes CDR1 MDHEN and CDR2 SYDVKM. This CDR3 comprises 15 residues.

V is TRBV5-1 and J is TRBJ1-1, with no clear D. Trimming stripped 3 bases from V and 3 bases from J, with 9 bases between. The CDR3 totals 13 residues. Per germline, CDR1 SGHRS and CDR2 YFSETQ. The CDR3 reads CASSSGLYTEAFF. The CDR3 bases are TGCGCCAGCAGCTCGGGTCTTTACACTGAAGCTTTCTTT.

The chain is built from TRBV28 and TRBJ1-1; tentative D call: TRBD1 (6 bases). The germline CDR1 and CDR2 sequences are MDHEN and SYDVKM. The CDR3 consists of 15 residues. V was shortened by 6 bases and J by 6 bases, with 20 bases between the two germline ends. The CDR3 is CASSSDRPSGPEAFF. The CDR3 region has the DNA TGTGCCAGCAGCTCCGACAGGCCCTCGGGGCCTGAAGCTTTCTTT.

The J gene is TRBJ2-7, the V gene TRBV3-1 (or the pseudogene TRBV3-2), with no clear D. Germline assignment: CDR1 LGHDT and CDR2 YNNKEL (reference sequence). Trimming took off 1 base at V and 5 bases at J, with 12 bases between the two ends. The CDR3 has 14 residues. This CDR3 is CASSQVTRLNEQYF. In DNA form, the CDR3 reads TGTGCCAGCAGCCAAGTGACTCGGCTCAACGAGCAGTACTTC.

On this clone: At the DNA level, this CDR3 is encoded by other sequences in the same sample as well. The chain couples TRBV20-1 to TRBJ2-7, with D unclear. This CDR3 spans 11 amino acids. Trimming left V 5 bases short and J 2 bases short, with 7 bases between. Germline CDR1 reads DFQATT; CDR2 reads SNEGSKA (reference sequence). CDR3 in DNA: TGCAGTGCTTCTCCGGCCTACGAGCAGTACTTC. It translates to CSASPAYEQYF.

The chain employs TRBV27 and TRBJ2-2, with a tentative D call TRBD2 (6 bases). CDR1 and CDR2 (germline): MNHEY, SMNVEV (reference sequence). The CDR3 has 14 residues. The ends were cut back, 6 bases at V and 4 bases at J, with 12 bases in the middle. The DNA of the CDR3 is TGTGCCAGCAGCAAGAGCGGGCTCACCGGGGAGCTGTTTTTT. Protein: CASSKSGLTGELFF.

This rearrangement joins TRBV7-9 to TRBJ1-1, with a tentative D call TRBD1 (5 bases). Deletions cut 6 bases from V and 8 bases from J, with 13 bases between. Per the germline V gene, CDR1 is SEHNR and CDR2 is FQNEAQ (reference sequence). This CDR3 comprises 12 residues. The CDR3 region is CASSPGNGEAFF. DNA of the CDR3: TGTGCCAGCAGTCCAGGGAACGGGGAAGCTTTCTTT.

The V gene is TRBV29-1, the J gene TRBJ1-2; no definite D call. This CDR3 has 12 amino acids. Germline V gene lookup returns CDR1 SQVTM and CDR2 ANQGSEA. Trimming left V 4 bases short and J 2 bases short, with 8 bases between. DNA for the CDR3: TGCAGCGTTGCATTTTCCAACTATGGCTACACCTTC. Translated: CSVAFSNYGYTF.

This clone showed up just a few times. The chain links TRBV6-1 to TRBJ2-1; 14 bases fit TRBD2. Per the germline V gene, CDR1 is MNHNS and CDR2 is SASEGT. Losses at the gene ends were 4 bases for V and 6 bases for J; bases not matched to a gene: 14. This CDR3 has 19 amino acids. For the CDR3, the DNA is TGTGCCAGCAGTGGGCGGGGGACCGGGACTAGCGGGAGTCGCAATGAGCAGTTCTTC. It is translated as CASSGRGTGTSGSRNEQFF.

The J gene is TRBJ1-4, the V gene TRBV5-5; D not resolved. V was trimmed by 4 bases and J by 7 bases, leaving 17 bases between them. CDR1 is SGHKS, CDR2 YYEKEE, per germline (reference sequence). This CDR3 is built from 15 residues. In nucleotides, the CDR3 is TGTGCCAGCAGCGGCCCCGGGTTGGTGGGTGAAAAACTGTTTTTT. Protein sequence: CASSGPGLVGEKLFF.

This chain connects TRBV6-5 to TRBJ1-1; 11 nucleotides match TRBD1. Looked up from germline, CDR1 is MNHEY and CDR2 is SVGAGI. After removal of 6 bases from V and 5 bases from J, the junction contained 2 bases not matched to a gene. This CDR3 comprises 13 residues. CDR3 residues: CASRDRGLTEAFF. The CDR3 region has the DNA TGTGCCAGCAGGGACAGGGGGCTTACTGAAGCTTTCTTT.

This chain connects TRBV30 to TRBJ2-1; D is unresolved. CDR3 length: 13 residues. The V gene's germline CDR1 is GTSNPN and CDR2 SVGIG (reference sequence). V dropped 8 bases and J dropped 6 bases, with 17 bases sitting between them. The CDR3 DNA sequence: TGTGCCGTAGTTACTACTCCGGGCAATGAGCAGTTCTTC. Translation gives CAVVTTPGNEQFF.

The CDR3 region is CATSRDEGGGSGYTF. DNA of the CDR3: TGTGCCACCAGCAGAGATGAGGGAGGGGGGAGCGGCTACACCTTC. The chain joins TRBV15 to TRBJ1-2; a possible D gene is TRBD1 (6 bases). Trimming removed 0 bases from V and 8 bases from J, with 16 bases in between. The CDR3 sequence is 15 residues long. Germline V gene lookup returns CDR1 LNHNV and CDR2 YYDKDF (reference sequence).

This clone was detected only a few times. The rearrangement uses TRBV28 and TRBJ2-2; 9 nucleotides align to TRBD2. In germline, CDR1 is MDHEN, CDR2 SYDVKM. After removal of 9 bases from V and 6 bases from J, the junction contained 11 bases not matched to a gene. This CDR3 spans 15 amino acids. CDR3 residues: CASLQAGGSAGELFF. The DNA for the CDR3 is TGTGCCAGTCTACAAGCGGGAGGCTCTGCCGGGGAGCTGTTTTTT.

The CDR3 region has the DNA TGTGCCAGTAGTACATTAGAAGGACTCGCCGCCGAGCAGTACTTC. Translated: CASSTLEGLAAEQYF. This chain connects TRBV19 to TRBJ2-7; the D gene is possibly TRBD2 (5 bases). Per the germline V gene, CDR1 is LNHDA and CDR2 is SQIVND (reference sequence). Between the trimmed V and J ends, which lost 4 bases and 6 bases, there was a span of 19 bases. This CDR3 has 15 amino acids.

The chain has TRBV12-3 or TRBV12-4 and TRBJ2-1, with D possibly matching TRBD1 (5 bases). The germline V and J ends were trimmed by 5 bases and 9 bases, with 11 bases remaining between them. CDR3 length equals 12 residues. CDR3 DNA: TGTGCCAGCAGTCTGGTTAGGGGTGAGCAGTTCTTC. It translates to CASSLVRGEQFF.

Comment on this clone: At one end the junction does not follow the germline gene, possibly because of a read error. This chain links TRBV6-1 with TRBJ2-7; 10 nucleotides agree with TRBD2. CDR1 is MNHNS and CDR2 is SASEGT in the germline V gene. This CDR3 comprises 14 residues. The CDR3 here is CASSQAGGPVEQYF. CDR3 coding DNA: TGTGCCAGCAGTCAAGCGGGAGGGCCGGTCGAGCAGTACTTC.